This TCR beta chain was captured in a study of early stage breast cancer tumors. Study summary: Most invasive tumors, about 70% of the 16, were ER+/PR+/HER2-. Broader study findings: Comparing each tissue with blood distinguished tumor from normal in 14 of 16 patients. Tumors had about 2.5-fold higher T cell density and higher clonality than adjacent normal breast tissue. Commonly generated sequences made up most enriched TCRB sequences shared between patients.

The method was immunoSEQ multiplex PCR; TCRdb's version includes in-frame clones alone and lacks a portion of them. The top ten clones hold approximately 4.8% of a sample with approximately 70,000 clones, 65% to 85% of them seen once. The germline CDR1 and CDR2 sequences are SGHTA and FQGNSA. The CDR3 contains 17 residues. V lost 5 bases to trimming and J lost 6 bases, with 22 bases between them. Comment on this clone: What it binds is not known.

The V gene is TRBV7-2, the J gene TRBJ2-2; D remains ambiguous. The sample comprised blood. This clonotype was obtained from a person aged 40 to 49 with breast cancer. For the CDR3, the DNA is TGTGCCAGCAGCGGACCCGTCAGTCATACGGCCCCCGGGGAGCTGTTTTTT. Translating it yields CASSGPVSHTAPGELFF.